What follows is one T cell receptor (beta chain) and its context. This CDR3 has 16 residues. V lost 5 bases to trimming and J lost 0 bases, with 14 bases between them. Germline-derived CDR1 and CDR2 are MNHEY and SMNVEV (reference sequence). This sample was taken from a study of T cells in localized non-small cell lung cancer. The method was immunoSEQ multiplex PCR; TCRdb's version includes in-frame clones alone and lacks a portion of them. Of 65,000 to 90,000 clones in the sample, 60% to 85% were seen once. This clonotype was obtained from a man aged 40-75 years with stage II squamous cell lung carcinoma. This chain connects TRBV27 to TRBJ2-1; D call uncertain. The sample in question was PBMCs, obtained before any cancer treatment. In DNA form, the CDR3 reads TGTGCCAGCAGTCCCTTGTCGGGCCTCTCCTACAATGAGCAGTTCTTC. Translation: CASSPLSGLSYNEQFF.